This T cell receptor (beta chain) was observed in a study of shared clonotypes between healthy human individuals. Study overall: Each donor's CD8 memory used one plate, CD8 naive two, each CD4 subset three.

Points on this clone: No antigen is known for it. Other nucleotide sequences in the sample specify the same CDR3.

Data came from immunoSEQ multiplex PCR; TCRdb stores just in-frame clones and leaves some out. Here the sample spans more than 1.2 million clones, roughly 98.5% being singletons. General study findings and limits: Sequencing depth was expected to influence donor clonotype sharing. Rarefaction exposed incomplete sorted-subset sequencing despite large depth.

The CDR3 runs to 15 residues. Germline loops: CDR1 SGDLS, CDR2 YYNGEE. The V and J ends lost 0 bases and 3 bases, in that order; junction bases with no gene match: 3. The chain employs TRBV9 and TRBJ1-5, with 7 bases identical to TRBD1. Sequencing used naive CD4+ T cells sorted from blood. Subset denoted: CD45RA+ positively selected. This sequence originates from a man aged 25-40 years in good health. The CDR3 is CASSVAGGDNQPQHF. CDR3 DNA: TGTGCCAGCAGCGTAGCAGGGGGAGACAATCAGCCCCAGCATTTT.